The 18 T cell receptor beta chains below were found in one sample sequenced in a study of shared clonotypes between healthy human individuals. TCRdb's copy holds only in-frame clones and misses some; the assay was immunoSEQ multiplex PCR. The sample records hundreds of thousands of clones, roughly 78% being singletons. Source material: memory CD4+ T cells sorted from blood. Indicated subset: CD45RA-negative fraction. The receptors stem from a woman aged 25 to 45 in good health.

J is TRBJ1-1 and V is TRBV30; TRBD1 might be the D (6 bases). The CDR3 totals 15 residues. The germline gives CDR1 GTSNPN, CDR2 SVGIG (reference sequence). V lost 5 bases and J lost 1, with 17 bases in between. This chain's CDR3 is CAWGSLGAANTEAFF. DNA for the CDR3: TGTGCCTGGGGTTCTTTGGGGGCCGCGAACACTGAAGCTTTCTTT.

This chain connects TRBV5-1 to TRBJ2-2; 8 positions match TRBD1. The CDR3 covers 14 residues. The V gene's germline CDR1 is SGHRS and CDR2 YFSETQ. Germline trimming cut 1 base from V and 7 bases from J; bases unmatched to any gene: 3. The CDR3 nucleotides read TGCGCCAGCAGCTTGAGGACAGGGCACGGGGAGCTGTTTTTT. It translates to CASSLRTGHGELFF.

The J gene is TRBJ2-3, the V gene TRBV9; 7 bases align to TRBD1. V was clipped by 3 bases and J by 4 bases; unmatched bases: 2. The CDR3 totals 13 residues. In germline, CDR1 is SGDLS, CDR2 YYNGEE. The CDR3 is CASSDRGADTQYF. CDR3 sequence (DNA): TGTGCCAGCAGCGACAGGGGAGCAGATACGCAGTATTTT.

Only a few counts were recorded for this clone. Written as DNA, the CDR3 is TGTGCCAGCAGAGCGGGGGGCGGGAGAGGTGTGGAGACCCAGTACTTC. It translates to CASRAGGGRGVETQYF. The chain uses TRBV5-4 and TRBJ2-5; 9 nucleotides agree with TRBD2. This CDR3 has 16 amino acids. Per the germline V gene, CDR1 is SGHNT and CDR2 is YYREEE (reference sequence). V was pared by 5 bases and J by 5 bases, with 13 bases of the junction left unmatched.

This chain uses TRBV18 with TRBJ1-3; 9 nucleotides match TRBD1. J gave up 7 bases and V 2 bases, and 3 bases lay outside the gene matches. The CDR3 runs to 14 residues. CDR1 KGHSH and CDR2 LQKENI come from the germline V gene. For the CDR3, the DNA is TGTGCCAGCTCACCAGGGACAGGGAGGAACACCATATATTTT. Residues: CASSPGTGRNTIYF.

V usage is TRBV29-1 and J usage is TRBJ1-1; TRBD1 matches at 11 bases. J was trimmed by 7 bases and V by 6 bases; bases with no gene match: 16. The CDR3 is 16 amino acids. The germline V gene encodes CDR1 SQVTM and CDR2 ANQGSEA. The DNA for the CDR3 is TGCAGCGTCCCAAGGGGACAGGGGGACCCTGGAGGTGAAGCTTTCTTT. Its translation is CSVPRGQGDPGGEAFF.

J is TRBJ1-3 and V is TRBV30; D gene unclear. V was trimmed by 1 base and J by 2 bases, leaving 12 bases between them. This CDR3 spans 15 amino acids. Germline V CDR1 and CDR2: GTSNPN, SVGIG (reference sequence). CDR3 nucleotide sequence: TGTGCCTGGAGTGAAGGCTTAAATACTGGAAACACCATATATTTT. This encodes CAWSEGLNTGNTIYF.

The chain has TRBV5-1 and TRBJ1-1, with TRBD1 identical over 7 bases. The CDR3 contains 15 residues. V dropped 2 bases and J dropped 6; count of bases not matched to a gene: 10. From germline, CDR1 is SGHRS and CDR2 YFSETQ. This CDR3 is CASSLQGSRSAEAFF. The CDR3 nucleotides read TGCGCCAGCAGCTTACAGGGGAGTCGGTCAGCTGAAGCTTTCTTT.

This clone was seen just once. The rearrangement joins TRBV2 to TRBJ1-3; D is unclear. This CDR3 comprises 14 residues. The germline gives CDR1 SNHLY, CDR2 FYNNEI. V lost 4 bases, J lost 0 bases, and 7 bases lay in between. The CDR3 reads CASSARSSGNTIYF. The CDR3 bases are TGTGCCAGCAGTGCCCGGAGCTCTGGAAACACCATATATTTT.

The gene calls are TRBV5-1 and TRBJ1-2; D remains ambiguous. The CDR3 sequence is 15 residues long. Per germline, CDR1 SGHRS and CDR2 YFSETQ. Trimming removed 0 bases at V and 7 bases at J, with 16 bases between. The CDR3 loop is CASSLGDTRSPGYTF. The CDR3 DNA sequence: TGCGCCAGCAGCTTGGGAGACACCCGTTCCCCTGGCTACACCTTC.

The rearrangement links TRBV19 to TRBJ1-5; D unresolved. This CDR3 has 13 amino acids. Germline lookup yields CDR1 LNHDA and CDR2 SQIVND (reference sequence). Trimming removed 6 bases from V and 3 bases from J, with 9 bases in between. CDR3 nucleotides: TGTGCCAGTAGCGGGAGTACCAATCAGCCCCAGCATTTT. Translated, it gives CASSGSTNQPQHF.

The V and J genes are TRBV5-4 and TRBJ2-7; D possibly corresponds to TRBD2 (6 bases). Germline lookup yields CDR1 SGHNT and CDR2 YYREEE (reference sequence). V was pared by 2 bases and J by 7 bases, with 13 bases between. The CDR3 covers 13 residues. CDR3: CASSFPSGGEQYF. The CDR3 DNA follows: TGTGCCAGCAGCTTTCCCTCCGGGGGTGAGCAGTACTTC.

This chain uses TRBV4-1 with TRBJ2-7; 9 bases agree with TRBD1. CDR3 size: 18 residues. V lost 0 bases, J lost 3 bases, and 12 bases stayed unmatched. Germline assignment: CDR1 MGHRA and CDR2 YSYEKL. The CDR3 DNA sequence: TGCGCCAGCAGCCAAGATCGTGGGACAGGGTCGATCCGCTACGAGCAGTACTTC. Translating it yields CASSQDRGTGSIRYEQYF.

CDR3: CASTTFLRRGNNEQFF. CDR3 sequence (DNA): TGTGCCAGCACCACCTTTTTGCGCAGGGGCAACAATGAGCAGTTCTTC. The genes are TRBV28 and TRBJ2-1; a possible D gene is TRBD1 (6 bases). Germline assignment: CDR1 MDHEN and CDR2 SYDVKM. With 7 bases removed from V and 5 bases from J, the gap between germline ends came to 21 bases. The CDR3 spans 16 residues. Combining the CDR3 with reference TRBV28 and TRBJ2-1 gives the whole variable domain DVKVTQSSRYLVKRTGEKVFLECVQDMDHENMFWYRQDPGLGLRLIYFSYDVKMKEKGDIPEGYSVSREKKERFSLILESASTNQTSMYLCASTTFLRRGNNEQFFGPGTRLTVL.

V is TRBV15 and J is TRBJ2-3; 7 bases line up with TRBD1. Germline V gene sequence: CDR1 LNHNV, CDR2 YYDKDF (reference sequence). V lost 4 bases and J lost 3; bases outside the gene matches: 4. CDR3 length equals 14 residues. Written as DNA, the CDR3 is TGTGCCACCAGCATTAGACAGGGAACAGATACGCAGTATTTT. This codes for CATSIRQGTDTQYF.

This clone was picked up a small number of times. The chain is built from TRBV27 and TRBJ2-7; 11 nucleotides match TRBD1. Germline values: CDR1 MNHEY, CDR2 SMNVEV (reference sequence). With 6 bases clipped from V and 3 bases from J, the junction kept 16 bases outside the gene matches. There are 18 residues in the CDR3. Written as DNA, the CDR3 is TGTGCCAGCAGCCCACTGGACAGGGGGCGAGTGCAGCGCTACGAGCAGTACTTC. Residues: CASSPLDRGRVQRYEQYF.

The rearrangement uses TRBV5-1 and TRBJ1-4; D uncertain. The CDR3 consists of 15 residues. Germline-derived CDR1 and CDR2 are SGHRS and YFSETQ. The ends were cut back, 0 bases at V and 8 bases at J, with 14 bases in the middle. The DNA of the CDR3 is TGCGCCAGCAGCTTGGGTGGAGATGTGGGGGAAAAACTGTTTTTT. As protein: CASSLGGDVGEKLFF.

J is TRBJ2-5 and V is TRBV9, with TRBD1 matching over 7 bases. The DNA matches TRBJ2-7 better at its end, which makes the J call doubtful. Looked up from germline, CDR1 is SGDLS and CDR2 is YYNGEE. CDR3 length equals 15 residues. CDR3 loop: CASSAPGQMTYEQYF. In DNA, the CDR3 is TGTGCCAGCAGCGCGCCGGGACAGATGACCTACGAGCAGTACTTC.